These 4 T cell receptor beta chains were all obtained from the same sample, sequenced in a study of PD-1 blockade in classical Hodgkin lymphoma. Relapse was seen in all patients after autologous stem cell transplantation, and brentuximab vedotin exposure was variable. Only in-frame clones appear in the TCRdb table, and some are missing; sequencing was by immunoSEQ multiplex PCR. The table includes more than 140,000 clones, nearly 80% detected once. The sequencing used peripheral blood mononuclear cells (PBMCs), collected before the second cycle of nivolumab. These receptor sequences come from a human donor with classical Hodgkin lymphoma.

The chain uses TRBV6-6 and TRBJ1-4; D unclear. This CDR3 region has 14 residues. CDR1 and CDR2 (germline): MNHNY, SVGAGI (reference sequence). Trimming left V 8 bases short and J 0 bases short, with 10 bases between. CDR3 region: CASGHSATNEKLFF. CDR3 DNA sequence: TGTGCCAGCGGGCACAGTGCAACTAATGAAAAACTGTTTTTT.

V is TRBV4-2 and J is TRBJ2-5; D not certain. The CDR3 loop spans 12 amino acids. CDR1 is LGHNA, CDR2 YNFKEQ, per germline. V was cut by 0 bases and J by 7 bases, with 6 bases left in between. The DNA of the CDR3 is TGTGCCAGCAGCCAAGATACCGGGACCCAGTACTTC. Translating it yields CASSQDTGTQYF.

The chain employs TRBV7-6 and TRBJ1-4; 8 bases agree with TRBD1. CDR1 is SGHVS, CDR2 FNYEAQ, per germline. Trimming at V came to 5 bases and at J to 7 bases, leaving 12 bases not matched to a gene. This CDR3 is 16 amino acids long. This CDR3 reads CASSRAGQGYSEKLFF. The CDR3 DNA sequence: TGTGCCAGCAGCCGGGCAGGACAGGGATATAGTGAAAAACTGTTTTTT. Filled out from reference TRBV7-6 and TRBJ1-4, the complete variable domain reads GAGVSQSPRYKVTKRGQDVALRCDPISGHVSLYWYRQALGQGPEFLTYFNYEAQQDKSGLPNDRFSAERPEGSISTLTIQRTEQRDSAMYRCASSRAGQGYSEKLFFGSGTQLSVL.

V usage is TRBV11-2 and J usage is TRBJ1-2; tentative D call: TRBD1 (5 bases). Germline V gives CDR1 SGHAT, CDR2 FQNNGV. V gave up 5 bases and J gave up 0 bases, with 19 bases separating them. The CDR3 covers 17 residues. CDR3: CASSVRGGEEANYGYTF. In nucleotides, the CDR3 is TGTGCCAGCAGCGTTAGGGGCGGGGAGGAGGCTAACTATGGCTACACCTTC.